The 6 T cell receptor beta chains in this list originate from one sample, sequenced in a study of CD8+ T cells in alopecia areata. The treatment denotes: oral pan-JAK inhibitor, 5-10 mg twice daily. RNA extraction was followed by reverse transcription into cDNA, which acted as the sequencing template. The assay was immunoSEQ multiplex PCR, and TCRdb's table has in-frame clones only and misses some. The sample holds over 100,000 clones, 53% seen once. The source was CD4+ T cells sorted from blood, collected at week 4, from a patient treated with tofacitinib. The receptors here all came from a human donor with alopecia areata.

CDR3 DNA sequence: TGTGCCAGCAGCTTGACAGACAAATCCTACGAGCAGTACTTC. It encodes CASSLTDKSYEQYF. The chain uses TRBV7-9 and TRBJ2-7, with a weak D call TRBD1 (5 bases). Germline CDR1 SEHNR, CDR2 FQNEAQ (reference sequence). The CDR3 extends over 14 amino acids. Trimming pared 3 bases from V and 1 base from J, leaving 10 bases between.

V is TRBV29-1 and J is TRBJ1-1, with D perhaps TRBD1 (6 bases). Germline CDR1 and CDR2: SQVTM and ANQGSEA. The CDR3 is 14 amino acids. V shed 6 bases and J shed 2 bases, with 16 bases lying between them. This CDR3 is CSVSNRASNTEAFF. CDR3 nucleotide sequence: TGCAGCGTGTCTAACAGGGCCTCTAACACTGAAGCTTTCTTT.

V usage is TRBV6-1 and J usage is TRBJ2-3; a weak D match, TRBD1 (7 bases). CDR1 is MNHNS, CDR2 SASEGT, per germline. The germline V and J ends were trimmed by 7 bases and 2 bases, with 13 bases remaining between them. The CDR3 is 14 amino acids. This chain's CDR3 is CASTAGQPTDTQYF. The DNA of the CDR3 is TGTGCCAGCACGGCGGGACAGCCCACAGATACGCAGTATTTT.

The CDR3 DNA is TGTGCCAGCAGTGACGGAATTTACTCTGGGGCCAACGTCCTGACTTTC. Amino acid sequence: CASSDGIYSGANVLTF. This chain links TRBV2 with TRBJ2-6; D not resolved. V lost 3 bases to trimming and J lost 0 bases, with 9 bases between them. The CDR3 runs to 16 residues. Germline-derived CDR1 and CDR2 are SNHLY and FYNNEI.

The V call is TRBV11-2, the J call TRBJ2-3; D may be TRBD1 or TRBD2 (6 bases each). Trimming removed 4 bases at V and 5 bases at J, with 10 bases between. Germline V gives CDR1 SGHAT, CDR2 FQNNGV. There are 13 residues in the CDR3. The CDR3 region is CASSSGAGDTQYF. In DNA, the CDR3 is TGTGCCAGCAGCTCGGGGGCAGGAGATACGCAGTATTTT.

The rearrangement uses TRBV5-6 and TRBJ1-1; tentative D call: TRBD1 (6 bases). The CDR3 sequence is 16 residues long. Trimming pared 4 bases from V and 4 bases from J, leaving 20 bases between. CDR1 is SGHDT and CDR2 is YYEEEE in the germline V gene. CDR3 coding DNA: TGTGCCAGCAGCGAGCCAGGGGCGGATTTGGGCACTGAAGCTTTCTTT. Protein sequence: CASSEPGADLGTEAFF.